What follows is one T cell receptor (beta chain) and its context. TCRdb independently ran MiXCR on the 5' RACE reads; one entry per CDR3 protein. The repertoire holds tens of thousands of distinct CDR3 sequences, with more than 9% as singletons. This specimen belongs to a study of early T cells in non-severe SARS-CoV-2 infection. The CDR3 runs 15 residues. V trimming: 4 bases; J trimming: 7 bases; junction bases outside the gene matches: 9. Per germline, CDR1 SEHNR and CDR2 FQNEAQ (reference sequence). This chain uses TRBV7-9 with TRBJ2-1; 8 bases line up with TRBD2. This clonotype originated in an adult who was a healthcare worker with PCR-confirmed SARS-CoV-2 infection or an uninfected control (not recorded which). Sequenced material: whole blood. The CDR3 coding sequence is TGTGCCAGCAGCTCGGCTAGCGGGCGTTTTAATGAGCAGTTCTTC. Translated, it gives CASSSASGRFNEQFF.